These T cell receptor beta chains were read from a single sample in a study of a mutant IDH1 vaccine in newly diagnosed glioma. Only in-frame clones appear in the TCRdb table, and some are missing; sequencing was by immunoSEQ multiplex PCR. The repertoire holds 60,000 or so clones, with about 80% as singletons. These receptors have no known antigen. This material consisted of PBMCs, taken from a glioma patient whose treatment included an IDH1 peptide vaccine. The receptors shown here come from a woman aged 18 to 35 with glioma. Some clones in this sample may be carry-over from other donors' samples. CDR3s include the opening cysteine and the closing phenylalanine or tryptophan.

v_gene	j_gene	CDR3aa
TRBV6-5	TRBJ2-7	CASSSLAGGPEQYF
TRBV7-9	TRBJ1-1	CASSARNWDTEAFF
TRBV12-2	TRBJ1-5	CASRLERAGGRSNQPQHF
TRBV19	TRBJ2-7	CASSILPSTTYEQYF
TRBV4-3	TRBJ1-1	CASSQDSGLNTEAFF
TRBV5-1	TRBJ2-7	CASSPQGPSYEQYF
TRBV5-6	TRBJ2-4	CASSPTGTGGFGDDIQYF
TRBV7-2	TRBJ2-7	CASSLGGLAGGYEQYF
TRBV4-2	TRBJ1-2	CASSQGDRGGVRGYTF
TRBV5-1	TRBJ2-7	CASSLDRVSYEQYF
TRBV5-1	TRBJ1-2	CASSLPARQRNYGYTF
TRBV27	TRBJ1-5	CASSIGRGTQPQHF
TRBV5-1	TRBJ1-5	CASSSDFGHFSNQPQHF
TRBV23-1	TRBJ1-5	CASSWGGSNQPQHF
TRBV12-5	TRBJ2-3	CASGPQGWEDTQYF
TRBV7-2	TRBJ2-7	CASSSDAGMVYEQYF
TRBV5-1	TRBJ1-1	CASNRGENTEAFF
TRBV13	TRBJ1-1	CASSLVPGGNTEAFF
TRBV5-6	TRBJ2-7	CASSLAGQGYEQYF
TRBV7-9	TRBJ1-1	CASSLEPRLLNTEAFF
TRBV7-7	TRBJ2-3	CASSLGAGATDTQYF
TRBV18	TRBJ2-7	CTSSPISGNRDEQYF
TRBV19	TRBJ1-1	CASSRTGNEAFF
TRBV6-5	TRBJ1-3	CASSYLGTGKGNTIYF
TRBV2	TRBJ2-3	CASKGGQGHRYAVF
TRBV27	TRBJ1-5	CASSYSNQPQHF
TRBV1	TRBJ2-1	CTSSQVSGGPHNEQFF
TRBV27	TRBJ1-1	CASSLSSGGQGAFF
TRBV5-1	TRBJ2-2	CASSKQGGNTGELFF
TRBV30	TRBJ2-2	CAWSRGGNTGELFF
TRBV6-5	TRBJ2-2	CASSYRGGKVTGELFF
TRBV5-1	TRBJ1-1	CASSGGGRGYTEAFF
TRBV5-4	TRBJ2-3	CASGAGDNTDTQYF
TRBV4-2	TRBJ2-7	CASSQDLVQVYEQYF
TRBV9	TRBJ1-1	CASSVKGRSTEAFF
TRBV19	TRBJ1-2	CASSIPRRGRVYGYTF
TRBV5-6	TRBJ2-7	CASSREGSRGRNEQYF
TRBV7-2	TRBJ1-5	CASSSRYGYQPQHF
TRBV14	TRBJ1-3	CASSRLGANTIYF
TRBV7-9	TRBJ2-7	CASSRGQNHSYEQYF
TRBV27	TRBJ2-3	CASIISFSVLSSSTQYF
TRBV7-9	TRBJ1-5	CASSLGGGRNQPQHF